This is a list of T cell receptor beta chains from one sample in a study of blood T cell repertoires in COVID-19. The assay was immunoSEQ multiplex PCR, and TCRdb's table has in-frame clones only and misses some. The sample holds some 270,000 clones; approximately 90% are singletons and the top ten take about 0.8%. Sequencing used peripheral blood. The receptors stem from a man aged 25-40 years with acute or convalescent COVID-19. The CDR3 runs from the conserved cysteine through the conserved F or W. The D gene is left open where the match is weak. Not every row has a clone size; where given, it reads once, few, many or a size class.

>TRBV7-3|-|TRBJ2-3|TRBD2
CASSRTSGSGTDTQYF
TGTGCCAGCAGTCGGACTAGCGGGAGTGGCACAGATACGCAGTATTTT
>TRBV7-9|-|TRBJ1-2|-
CASSPTWTGDGYTF
TGTGCCAGCAGCCCTACTTGGACTGGGGATGGCTACACCTTC
>TRBV29-1|-|TRBJ2-5|TRBD2
CSVGGLAGATETQYF
TGCAGCGTTGGGGGACTAGCGGGGGCCACGGAGACCCAGTACTTC
>TRBV27|once|TRBJ2-3|TRBD2
CASSSRLAGGRMEGTDTQYF
TGTGCCAGCAGTTCACGACTAGCGGGGGGGCGAATGGAAGGCACAGATACGCAGTATTTT
>TRBV7-2|-|TRBJ2-3|-
CASGQTDTQYF
TGTGCCAGCGGACAGACAGATACGCAGTATTTT
>TRBV6-1|-|TRBJ1-3|-
CASSDVLERIANTIYF
TGTGCCAGCAGTGATGTCCTCGAGAGAATCGCGAACACCATATATTTT
>TRBV11-2|-|TRBJ2-7|TRBD1
CASGQGSSYEQYF
TGTGCCAGCGGACAGGGGAGCTCCTACGAGCAGTACTTC
>TRBV12-3/TRBV12-4|-|TRBJ1-2|-
CASSLGRAYGYTF
TGTGCCAGCAGTTTGGGCAGGGCCTATGGCTACACCTTC
>TRBV11-2|once|TRBJ1-2|TRBD1
CASSPPGGARGYTF
TGTGCCAGCAGTCCACCAGGGGGCGCACGTGGCTACACCTTC
>TRBV27|-|TRBJ1-1|-
CASSLASMNTEAFF
TGTGCCAGCAGTTTGGCATCCATGAACACTGAAGCTTTCTTT
>TRBV4-1|-|TRBJ2-7|-
CASSQESSYEQYF
TGCGCCAGCAGCCAGGAGAGCTCCTACGAGCAGTACTTC